Given below is one TCR beta chain in context. The data were taken from a study of T cell changes during pregnancy in multiple sclerosis. This CDR3 contains 12 residues. V lost 3 bases and J lost 5, with 7 bases in between. The V gene's germline CDR1 is SEHNR and CDR2 FQNEAQ (reference sequence). The table came from immunoSEQ multiplex PCR; TCRdb's copy has only in-frame clones and leaves some out. The sample includes under 50,000 clones, 75% to 95% of them seen just once. V gene TRBV7-9 combines with J gene TRBJ2-5, with D possibly TRBD2 on 5 matching bases. The receptor was isolated from a female donor with multiple sclerosis, enrolled in a pregnancy study. Sequencing was performed on CD8+ T cells from peripheral blood mononuclear cells, taken in the second trimester of pregnancy. CDR3 in amino acids: CASSFGGETQYF. Here the CDR3 DNA reads TGTGCCAGCAGCTTCGGCGGGGAGACCCAGTACTTC.